Shown below are 4 T cell receptor beta chains from a single sample sequenced in a study of cytomegalovirus exposure and HLA in healthy donors. This PCR relied on a set of 60 Vbeta primers and 13 Jbeta primers. Assay: immunoSEQ multiplex PCR; the TCRdb copy retains only in-frame clones and omits some. The sample has approximately 120,000 clones; around three quarters are singletons. The material sequenced was PBMCs. Receptor source: a man younger than 45 in good health and CMV-seronegative.

V usage is TRBV7-6 and J usage is TRBJ2-1; 8 nucleotides line up with TRBD2. The J segment lost 7 bases and the V segment lost 5 bases, leaving 13 bases of the junction unmatched. Germline-derived CDR1 and CDR2 are SGHVS and FNYEAQ. This CDR3 region has 16 residues. The CDR3 DNA reads TGTGCCAGCAGCCTCCAACCGGGACTAGTGGGGAATGAGCAGTTCTTC. Protein product: CASSLQPGLVGNEQFF.

This clone appeared a few times. This chain links TRBV6-4 with TRBJ1-2; 8 nucleotides line up with TRBD1. V lost 3 bases, J lost 6 bases, and 9 bases stayed unmatched. The CDR3 has 15 residues. Germline V gene lookup returns CDR1 MRHNA and CDR2 SNTAGT. The CDR3: CASSETWTGPDGYTF. CDR3 sequence (DNA): TGTGCCAGCAGTGAAACCTGGACAGGGCCCGATGGCTACACCTTC.

The chain carries TRBV14 and TRBJ2-5; D unresolved. CDR1 SGHDN and CDR2 FVKESK come from the germline V gene. The CDR3 sequence is 15 residues long. The V and J ends lost 5 bases and 2 bases respectively, with 15 bases between them. The CDR3 reads CASSSAAYSQETQYF. CDR3 in DNA: TGTGCCAGCAGCTCGGCGGCCTACTCTCAAGAGACCCAGTACTTC.

Here the CDR3 reads CASSEGGSGNTIYF. The CDR3 DNA follows: TGTGCCAGCAGTGAGGGAGGCTCTGGAAACACCATATATTTT. The V call is TRBV9, the J call TRBJ1-3, with no clear D. CDR1 and CDR2 (germline): SGDLS, YYNGEE. Trimming removed 5 bases at V and 0 bases at J, with 9 bases between. The CDR3 has 14 residues.